This T cell receptor (beta chain) was sequenced in a study of blood T cell repertoires in COVID-19. Study background: Italy, Spain and the United States were the sources of the convalescent and acute COVID-19 samples. PBMCs, B-cell-depleted T cells, or T cells provided the cDNA or gDNA that made up the material.

Germline lookup yields CDR1 SGHNT and CDR2 YENEEA. CDR3 size: 14 residues. Trimming removed 1 base at V and 8 bases at J, with 12 bases between. Authors' data handling: Counts of nucleated cells, estimated from reference gene primer amplification, were obtained. Profiling relied on immunoSEQ multiplex PCR, and the TCRdb table lists in-frame clones only, not all of them. V and J calls and clone size come straight from that table; D and trimming were deduced from the DNA. This table holds about 89,000 clones, 80% found once. The TCR sequence derives from an elderly woman with acute or convalescent COVID-19. Sequencing was done on a sample of peripheral blood. This chain joins TRBV11-3 and TRBJ2-1; D may be TRBD2 (6 bases). This CDR3 is CASSLGRRVDEQFF. CDR3 DNA: TGTGCCAGCAGCTTAGGGAGGAGGGTCGATGAGCAGTTCTTC.